The 25 T cell receptor beta chains given below trace back to one sample, sequenced in a study of cytomegalovirus exposure and HLA in healthy donors. The PCR made use of 60 Vbeta and 13 Jbeta primers. Here immunoSEQ multiplex PCR was the method, and the copy in TCRdb shows in-frame clones only, minus some. This table lists 55,000 to 85,000 clones. The sequenced material came from PBMCs. All receptors derive from a female donor in good health and CMV-seropositive.

The rearrangement links TRBV6-5 to TRBJ1-1; D not certain. Germline lookup yields CDR1 MNHEY and CDR2 SVGAGI. This CDR3 comprises 13 residues. The V end lost 7 bases, the J end lost 4 bases, and 13 bases lay between the germline ends. CDR3 amino acids: CASTILEGTEAFF. In DNA form, the CDR3 reads TGTGCCAGCACCATTTTAGAGGGCACTGAAGCTTTCTTT.

The genes are TRBV28 and TRBJ2-7; no reliable D call. The CDR3 is made up of 11 amino acids. Germline assignment: CDR1 MDHEN and CDR2 SYDVKM. Trimming removed 7 bases from V and 0 bases from J, with 4 bases in between. In nucleotides, the CDR3 is TGTGCCAGCACCTCCTCCTACGAGCAGTACTTC. As protein: CASTSSYEQYF.

The rearrangement joins TRBV4-2 to TRBJ2-7; TRBD2 aligns across 15 bases. The CDR3 runs 19 residues. Germline V CDR1 and CDR2: LGHNA, YNFKEQ. V was pared by 5 bases and J by 0 bases, with 11 bases of the junction left unmatched. As DNA, the CDR3 is TGTGCCAGCAGCAGAAGGGTAGGGACTAGCGGGGGGAGCTCCTACGAGCAGTACTTC. It codes for CASSRRVGTSGGSSYEQYF.

V usage is TRBV27 and J usage is TRBJ2-7, with TRBD1 identical over 9 bases. CDR1 MNHEY and CDR2 SMNVEV come from the germline V gene (reference sequence). V trimming: 9 bases; J trimming: 1 base; junction bases outside the gene matches: 4. The CDR3 has 13 amino acids. CDR3 nucleotide sequence: TGTGCCAGTTCGACAGGGGGGTCCTACGAGCAGTACTTC. Protein sequence: CASSTGGSYEQYF.

The genes are TRBV7-3 and TRBJ2-3, with 8 nucleotides matching TRBD1. The CDR3 contains 15 residues. With 5 bases clipped from V and 4 bases from J, the junction kept 8 bases outside the gene matches. CDR1 and CDR2 from the germline V gene are SGHTA and FQGTGA. The CDR3 bases are TGTGCCAGCAGCGTTACCCCAGGGGGCCCAGATACGCAGTATTTT. This gives the protein CASSVTPGGPDTQYF.

The chain recombines TRBV5-8 with TRBJ2-7, with 7 positions matching TRBD1. Germline CDR1 and CDR2: SGHTS and YDEGEE. V lost 4 bases and J lost 2; bases outside the gene matches: 15. This CDR3 region has 17 residues. The CDR3 is CASSLHDGTVTTYEQYF. The CDR3 region has the DNA TGTGCCAGCAGCCTACACGACGGGACAGTGACCACCTACGAGCAGTACTTC.

The chain links TRBV13 to TRBJ2-1; 11 bases are a match to TRBD2. CDR1 and CDR2 from the germline V gene are PRHDT and FYEKMQ (reference sequence). The trim removed 4 bases at V and 2 bases at J, leaving 7 bases unmatched. The CDR3 has 17 amino acids. DNA for the CDR3: TGTGCCAGCAGCTCCACCCGACTAGCGGGAACCTACAATGAGCAGTTCTTC. Translating it yields CASSSTRLAGTYNEQFF.

The V and J genes are TRBV18 and TRBJ1-4; possible D gene TRBD1, 6 bases. CDR3 length equals 16 residues. The germline V gene encodes CDR1 KGHSH and CDR2 LQKENI. V dropped 6 bases and J dropped 4 bases, with 18 bases sitting between them. The CDR3 DNA follows: TGTGCCAGCTCCCAACCCGAGGACAGAAGTAATGAAAAACTGTTTTTT. Translation gives CASSQPEDRSNEKLFF.

The chain couples TRBV29-1 to TRBJ2-1; maybe TRBD1 (5 bases). V was pared by 2 bases and J by 7 bases, with 15 bases between. Germline V gene data show CDR1 as SQVTM and CDR2 as ANQGSEA. There are 14 residues in the CDR3. In DNA, the CDR3 is TGCAGCGTTGAAATTGGGCAGGGAAGGAATGAGCAGTTCTTC. Translation gives CSVEIGQGRNEQFF.

The V gene is TRBV18, the J gene TRBJ1-5, with TRBD1 matching over 8 bases. Germline V gene data show CDR1 as KGHSH and CDR2 as LQKENI. This CDR3 is 14 amino acids long. With 3 bases clipped from V and 7 bases from J, the junction kept 5 bases outside the gene matches. CDR3 DNA sequence: TGTGCCAGCTCACCTGGACAGGGCAGGCAGCCCCAGCATTTT. Protein: CASSPGQGRQPQHF.

The V gene is TRBV15, the J gene TRBJ1-4; 8 bases line up with TRBD1. Germline lookup yields CDR1 LNHNV and CDR2 YYDKDF (reference sequence). V trimming: 1 base; J trimming: 6 bases; junction bases outside the gene matches: 7. The CDR3 has 16 amino acids. This chain's CDR3 is CATSRGPGGVDEKLFF. The CDR3 DNA is TGTGCCACCAGCAGAGGGCCAGGGGGCGTTGATGAAAAACTGTTTTTT. Based on the CDR3 plus reference TRBV15 and TRBJ1-4, the full variable domain is DAMVIQNPRYQVTQFGKPVTLSCSQTLNHNVMYWYQQKSSQAPKLLFHYYDKDFNNEADTPDNFQSRRPNTSFCFLDIRSPGLGDTAMYLCATSRGPGGVDEKLFFGSGTQLSVL.

This chain links TRBV4-1 with TRBJ2-1; TRBD2 aligns across 9 bases. V lost 4 bases to trimming and J lost 8 bases; unmatched junction nucleotides: 6. This CDR3 region has 14 residues. The germline V gene has CDR1 MGHRA and CDR2 YSYEKL. In DNA, the CDR3 is TGCGCCAGCAGCCCGGGACTAGCTCCCCATGAGCAGTTCTTC. It encodes CASSPGLAPHEQFF.

CDR3 loop: CASSLQGDSPLHF. The CDR3 DNA sequence: TGTGCCAGCAGCTTACAGGGGGATTCACCCCTCCACTTT. The rearrangement joins TRBV7-9 to TRBJ1-6, with 7 bases lining up with TRBD1. The ends lost 2 bases at V and 8 bases at J; junction bases unmatched: 0. Germline lookup yields CDR1 SEHNR and CDR2 FQNEAQ (reference sequence). This CDR3 contains 13 residues. The whole variable domain, filled in from reference TRBV7-9 and TRBJ1-6, reads DTGVSQNPRHKITKRGQNVTFRCDPISEHNRLYWYRQTLGQGPEFLTYFQNEAQLEKSRLLSDRFSAERPKGSFSTLEIQRTEQGDSAMYLCASSLQGDSPLHFGNGTRLTVT.

The rearrangement joins TRBV6-6 to TRBJ1-2; unclear D gene. In germline, CDR1 is MNHNY, CDR2 SVGAGI (reference sequence). Deletions cut 5 bases from V and 5 bases from J, with 9 bases between. The CDR3 has 12 amino acids. CDR3 coding DNA: TGTGCCAGCAGTCCGGGTAATTATGGCTACACCTTC. Encoded protein: CASSPGNYGYTF.

The genes are TRBV4-2 and TRBJ2-6; D is ambiguous. V was shortened by 1 base and J by 0 bases, with 10 bases between the two germline ends. Germline CDR1 and CDR2: LGHNA and YNFKEQ. There are 17 residues in the CDR3. The CDR3 coding sequence is TGTGCCAGCAGCCAAGGCGGCAGTTCCTCTGGGGCCAACGTCCTGACTTTC. Its protein is CASSQGGSSSGANVLTF.

V gene TRBV11-3 combines with J gene TRBJ1-1; D remains ambiguous. V dropped 3 bases and J dropped 1 base, with 6 bases sitting between them. CDR1 and CDR2 from the germline V gene are SGHNT and YENEEA. The length of the CDR3 is 13 residues. CDR3 in DNA: TGTGCCAGCAGCTTTCGAGAGAACACTGAAGCTTTCTTT. Translation gives CASSFRENTEAFF.

The V call is TRBV28, the J call TRBJ2-7; D call uncertain. This CDR3 contains 13 residues. The V gene lost 3 bases and the J gene lost 2 bases, with 8 bases spanning the gap. Germline assignment: CDR1 MDHEN and CDR2 SYDVKM. CDR3 sequence reads: CASSFYRAYEQYF. CDR3 DNA: TGTGCCAGCAGTTTCTACCGCGCCTACGAGCAGTACTTC.

The CDR3 sequence is CASSTDRRLPYEQYF. CDR3 sequence (DNA): TGTGCCAGCAGTACAGACCGACGCCTTCCCTACGAGCAGTACTTC. The chain carries TRBV28 and TRBJ2-7; unclear D gene. This CDR3 region has 15 residues. The V and J ends lost 5 bases and 2 bases respectively, with 16 bases between them. Germline V gene lookup returns CDR1 MDHEN and CDR2 SYDVKM.

The V and J genes are TRBV18 and TRBJ2-7; possibly TRBD1 for D (6 bases). The CDR3 sequence is 14 residues long. The V end was cut by 3 bases, the J end by 0 bases, with 9 bases between. CDR1 KGHSH and CDR2 LQKENI come from the germline V gene. The CDR3 bases are TGTGCCAGCTCACCTACAGGGAACTCCTACGAGCAGTACTTC. Translated, it gives CASSPTGNSYEQYF.

CDR3: CASSQEQGPVYGYTF. As DNA, the CDR3 is TGCGCCAGCAGCCAAGAACAGGGCCCAGTCTATGGCTACACCTTC. The chain joins TRBV4-3 to TRBJ1-2; possible D gene TRBD1, 6 bases. From germline, CDR1 is LGHNA and CDR2 YSLEER. Trimming left V 0 bases short and J 4 bases short, with 12 bases between. CDR3 length equals 15 residues.

CDR3 in amino acids: CASSQDWTGGLVAYEQYF. The CDR3 DNA reads TGTGCCAGCAGCCAAGACTGGACAGGGGGACTCGTCGCCTACGAGCAGTACTTC. This sequence joins TRBV4-2 and TRBJ2-7, with 10 bases matching TRBD1. Germline CDR1 is LGHNA and CDR2 is YNFKEQ. V shed 0 bases, J shed 2 bases, and the junction held 10 bases outside the gene matches. The CDR3 consists of 18 residues.

CDR3 sequence (DNA): TGTGCCAGCAGTCCCCCGGGACAGGGGATCCAAGAGACCCAGTACTTC. It codes for CASSPPGQGIQETQYF. V usage is TRBV28 and J usage is TRBJ2-5, with 10 bases identical to TRBD1. The V segment lost 5 bases and the J segment 1 base; nucleotides outside the gene matches: 7. CDR1 and CDR2 from the germline V gene are MDHEN and SYDVKM. The CDR3 is 16 residues long.

The rearrangement uses TRBV28 and TRBJ2-7; 9 bases align to TRBD2. Losses at the gene ends were 5 bases for V and 0 bases for J; bases not matched to a gene: 5. The CDR3 is 15 residues long. The germline gives CDR1 MDHEN, CDR2 SYDVKM. Here the CDR3 DNA reads TGTGCCAGCAGTGCCTCTAGCGGGATCTCCTACGAGCAGTACTTC. It translates to CASSASSGISYEQYF.

The CDR3 coding sequence is TGTGCCAGCAGCATCCTAGGACAGGGGGCGCAAAATGAGCAGTTCTTC. As protein: CASSILGQGAQNEQFF. This chain links TRBV13 with TRBJ2-1; 11 positions match TRBD1. Looked up from germline, CDR1 is PRHDT and CDR2 is FYEKMQ (reference sequence). CDR3 length: 16 residues. After removal of 5 bases from V and 7 bases from J, the junction contained 10 bases not matched to a gene.

The chain combines TRBV4-3 with TRBJ2-7; 12 bases fit TRBD2. The CDR3 runs to 16 residues. The germline V gene encodes CDR1 LGHNA and CDR2 YSLEER. The J segment lost 1 base and the V segment lost 1 base, leaving 2 bases of the junction unmatched. CDR3 sequence reads: CASSQGTSGISYEQYF. The DNA for the CDR3 is TGCGCCAGCAGCCAAGGGACTAGCGGGATATCCTACGAGCAGTACTTC.